One and the same sample provided the 14 T cell receptor beta chains below, sequenced in a study of blood T cell repertoires in COVID-19. Assay: immunoSEQ multiplex PCR; the TCRdb copy retains only in-frame clones and omits some. This sample carries a few hundred thousand clones, approximately 83% of them seen once, and the ten largest clones take 1.3%. Sequencing was performed on PBMCs or T cells enriched from blood (not recorded which). The receptors stem from a woman in her thirties or forties with acute COVID-19.

The rearrangement uses TRBV28 and TRBJ2-7, with 9 bases that match TRBD2. CDR3 size: 15 residues. With V trimmed by 5 bases and J by 0 bases, 5 bases remained unmatched. Germline V gives CDR1 MDHEN, CDR2 SYDVKM. CDR3 nucleotide sequence: TGTGCCAGCAGTAAGCCTAGCGGGACCTCCTACGAGCAGTACTTC. It specifies CASSKPSGTSYEQYF.

V gene TRBV14 combines with J gene TRBJ2-3, with 10 positions matching TRBD2. This CDR3 has 15 amino acids. Germline CDR1 reads SGHDN; CDR2 reads FVKESK. Germline trimming cut 3 bases from V and 4 bases from J; bases unmatched to any gene: 4. CDR3 in DNA: TGTGCCAGCAGCCAGTCGAGCGGGGGGGCAGATACGCAGTATTTT. Amino acid sequence: CASSQSSGGADTQYF.

The chain recombines TRBV5-1 with TRBJ1-5, with TRBD1 as a possible D gene (6 bases). The CDR3 length is 23 residues. Germline V gene data show CDR1 as SGHRS and CDR2 as YFSETQ. The V and J ends lost 3 bases and 0 bases respectively, with 34 bases between them. The DNA of the CDR3 is TGCGCCAGCAGCTCCTTGCGGTCCCCGGGGTACCCACACAGGGACGATAGCAATCAGCCCCAGCATTTT. Translation: CASSSLRSPGYPHRDDSNQPQHF.

V is TRBV6-1 and J is TRBJ1-5; D remains unclear. This CDR3 is built from 13 residues. V was pared by 3 bases and J by 4 bases, with 7 bases between. Germline loops: CDR1 MNHNS, CDR2 SASEGT. CDR3 loop: CASSDSRNQPQHF. The CDR3 DNA reads TGTGCCAGCAGTGATTCCCGGAATCAGCCCCAGCATTTT.

The V gene is TRBV30, the J gene TRBJ1-3; 8 bases fit TRBD1. After removal of 7 bases from V and 0 bases from J, the junction contained 2 bases not matched to a gene. CDR1 is GTSNPN and CDR2 is SVGIG in the germline V gene (reference sequence). The CDR3 sequence is 13 residues long. The CDR3 sequence: CAFTGGSGNTIYF. In DNA, the CDR3 is TGTGCCTTCACAGGGGGCTCTGGAAACACCATATATTTT.

The J gene is TRBJ2-7, the V gene TRBV11-3; possible D gene TRBD1, 7 bases. The CDR3 runs 12 residues. CDR1 and CDR2 (germline): SGHNT, YENEEA. The V gene lost 4 bases and the J gene lost 4 bases, with 8 bases spanning the gap. The CDR3 here is CASSSGGYEQYF. The CDR3 nucleotides read TGTGCCAGCAGCTCAGGGGGGTACGAGCAGTACTTC.

The chain is built from TRBV6-5 and TRBJ2-3; TRBD1 matches at 8 bases. The CDR3 spans 15 residues. V shed 6 bases, J shed 1 base, and the junction held 6 bases outside the gene matches. Germline values: CDR1 MNHEY, CDR2 SVGAGI. DNA for the CDR3: TGTGCCAGCAGGGTTGGGACAGGACGCACAGATACGCAGTATTTT. Encoded protein: CASRVGTGRTDTQYF.

V and J are TRBV5-1 and TRBJ1-1; D gene ambiguous. This CDR3 contains 13 residues. Germline V lookup: CDR1 SGHRS, CDR2 YFSETQ. Trimming took off 5 bases at V and 0 bases at J, with 8 bases between the two ends. CDR3 nucleotides: TGCGCCAGCAGGAGTAGTCTGAACACTGAAGCTTTCTTT. As protein: CASRSSLNTEAFF. Full variable domain (remainder filled in from reference TRBV5-1 and TRBJ1-1): KAGVTQTPRYLIKTRGQQVTLSCSPISGHRSVSWYQQTPGQGLQFLFEYFSETQRNKGNFPGRFSGRQFSNSRSEMNVSTLELGDSALYLCASRSSLNTEAFFGQGTRLTVV.

This clone was picked up one time. The gene calls are TRBV14 and TRBJ2-5; the match to TRBD2 covers 11 bases. Unmatched junction bases numbered 7, after V lost 1 base and J lost 0 bases. The CDR3 is 18 residues long. Germline-derived CDR1 and CDR2 are SGHDN and FVKESK. DNA of the CDR3: TGTGCCAGCAGCCAAGGTAGCGGGGGGGCCTGGTACCAAGAGACCCAGTACTTC. Protein product: CASSQGSGGAWYQETQYF. Filled out from reference TRBV14 and TRBJ2-5, the complete variable domain reads EAGVTQFPSHSVIEKGQTVTLRCDPISGHDNLYWYRRVMGKEIKFLLHFVKESKQDESGMPNNRFLAERTGGTYSTLKVQPAELEDSGVYFCASSQGSGGAWYQETQYFGPGTRLLVL.

The chain employs TRBV10-3 and TRBJ2-1, with 12 nucleotides matching TRBD2. The V segment lost 6 bases and the J segment 8 bases; nucleotides outside the gene matches: 5. The germline CDR1 and CDR2 sequences are ENHRY and SYGVKD. The CDR3 spans 14 residues. The CDR3 is CAIRRTSGVDEQFF. The CDR3 DNA sequence: TGTGCCATCAGGCGGACTAGCGGGGTTGATGAGCAGTTCTTC.

The chain has TRBV5-1 and TRBJ2-1; unclear D gene. Germline CDR1 is SGHRS and CDR2 is YFSETQ. The CDR3 has 13 amino acids. Trimming removed 0 bases at V and 7 bases at J, with 8 bases between. This chain's CDR3 is CASSLEPHNEQFF. CDR3 coding DNA: TGCGCCAGCAGCTTGGAACCACATAATGAGCAGTTCTTC.

The chain uses TRBV6-5 and TRBJ2-7; D is unclear. V was pared by 6 bases and J by 4 bases, with 19 bases between. Germline V gives CDR1 MNHEY, CDR2 SVGAGI. The CDR3 is 15 residues long. In nucleotides, the CDR3 is TGTGCCAGCAGACTTCAGTCCACGGCGGCTTACGAGCAGTACTTC. It encodes CASRLQSTAAYEQYF.

This clone was observed once. The chain has TRBV6-1 and TRBJ2-7; D remains unclear. V lost 2 bases and J lost 3, with 14 bases in between. This CDR3 has 15 residues. Germline CDR1 reads MNHNS; CDR2 reads SASEGT. The CDR3 DNA sequence: TGTGCCAGCAGTGAATATCATAGAGCCGACTACGAGCAGTACTTC. It translates to CASSEYHRADYEQYF.

In its sample, this clone was seen once. This sequence joins TRBV4-2 and TRBJ1-2; D possibly corresponds to TRBD1 (6 bases). This CDR3 comprises 13 residues. Trimming stripped 4 bases from V and 6 bases from J, with 12 bases between. Looked up from germline, CDR1 is LGHNA and CDR2 is YNFKEQ. The CDR3 loop reads CASSPGRGDGYTF. The DNA of the CDR3 is TGTGCCAGCAGCCCCGGCAGGGGCGATGGCTACACCTTC.